The 3 T cell receptor beta chains below were found in one sample sequenced in a study of Graves' ophthalmopathy and Graves' hyperthyroidism. The authors amplified TCR beta CDR3 regions from RNA transcripts. An initial RT-PCR round employing HTBI primers preceded a second-round multiplex PCR. TCRdb reanalysed the multiplex PCR reads using MiXCR and keeps one entry per CDR3 protein. The sample consists of 500,000 to 800,000 distinct CDR3 sequences, roughly two fifths of them appearing once. The sequenced sample was peripheral blood. The source of these receptors is an adult man with Graves' ophthalmopathy.

This clonotype has a count of ten or more. The chain employs TRBV20-1 and TRBJ1-5; possibly TRBD1 for D (5 bases). Per germline, CDR1 DFQATT and CDR2 SNEGSKA (reference sequence). The CDR3 is 14 amino acids. Trimming took 1 base from V and 6 from J, leaving 13 bases between them. The CDR3 coding sequence is TGCAGTGCTAGAGTAGGGCAGGGTGTTCAGCCCCAGCATTTT. This codes for CSARVGQGVQPQHF.

Comments on this clonotype: Given a much more abundant clone one base away, this may be a read error. The V and J genes are TRBV9 and TRBJ1-1; D uncertain. The CDR3 is 13 amino acids. Germline CDR1 and CDR2: SGDLS and YYNGEE. The CDR3 region has the DNA TGTGCCAGCAGCCCTACCGTATGGAGTGAAGCTTCCTTT. This encodes CASSPTVWSEASF.

This chain joins TRBV29-1 and TRBJ2-5; D gene uncertain. V lost 3 bases and J lost 13, with 6 bases in between. The germline V gene encodes CDR1 SQVTM and CDR2 ANQGSEA. CDR3 size: 8 residues. The CDR3 sequence: CSVDTGYF. CDR3 DNA: TGCAGCGTTGATACCGGGTACTTC.